This TCR beta chain is drawn from a study of monozygotic twins with inflammatory bowel disease (dated by TCRdb to about 2019). As for the study more broadly: The full study comprised 28 monozygotic twin pairs: nine German pairs (four IBD-concordant, five IBD-discordant) and 19 IBD-discordant Danish pairs. Disease-associated traits were sought mainly through comparisons between IBD patients and their genetically identical healthy co-twins within discordant pairs. Each individual had, on average, about 151 000 unique TCRalpha sequences and 181 000 unique TCRbeta sequences available for analysis.

The germline V gene supplies CDR1 SGHTA and CDR2 FQGNSA. The cysteine opens and the phenylalanine closes a CDR3 of 16 amino acids. No DNA is recorded. Overall results and qualifications from the work: Repertoire similarity did not differ between concordant and discordant twins, possibly due to limited statistical power. The results gave no support for a single strong signal or clonotype linked to IBD. The analysis was unable to tell different T cell subtypes apart. Differing immunosuppressive treatments among patients may have added background noise and inter-individual variability to the repertoires. Compared with healthy twins, IBD patients shared fewer clonotypes with other individuals, and the difference was most pronounced in patients with signs of disease activity. IBD patients had lower TCRbeta repertoire diversity, measured by the inverse Simpson index, than their healthy co-twins.

From each donor, a roughly 2.5 ml peripheral blood sample was collected into PAXgene tubes and kept at -80 degrees C. Total RNA was isolated from whole blood with the PAXgene blood miRNA kit on an automated QIAcube, without T cell sorting. Peripheral blood from monozygotic twin pairs, either concordant or discordant for inflammatory bowel disease, underwent deep TCRalpha and TCRbeta repertoire profiling that used unique molecular barcoding. Smoking habits were recorded for all twin pairs, and individuals were classified as current, former or never smokers. Receptors were amplified or captured by 5' RACE. Each TCR library was prepared from about 3.5 ug of total RNA. For each sample, cDNA was synthesized in eight separate reactions using SMARTScribe reverse transcriptase. During cDNA synthesis, unique molecular identifiers containing a 6-nucleotide sample barcode were introduced by template switching. TCRalpha and TCRbeta cDNA was amplified by two nested PCRs of around 16 and 10 cycles, with bead purification after each PCR. Before amplification, cDNA was treated with uracil DNA-glycosylase and purified using the QIAquick PCR purification kit. The second PCR was the step at which Illumina TruSeq-compatible adapters and sample-specific barcodes were added. TapeStation and Qubit were used to check library quality and concentration, and approximately 5.5 ng of each library went into the pool. Sequencing of the pooled libraries was done on an Illumina HiSeq2500 single-index Rapid Run using custom sequencing primers and 2 x 100 bp reads. In the original analysis: MiGEC version 1.2.6 was used for UMI-based consensus assembly, which corrected PCR and sequencing errors. MiXCR version 2.1.1 was used to carry out V(D)J alignment, clonotype assembly and CDR3 extraction. To normalise gene usage, clonotype sharing and MAIT/NKT TCR abundance, the top 1000, 10 000 and 20 000 clonotypes in each sample were analysed. After downsampling to 27 000 UMIs, diversity was calculated as the inverse Simpson index using the vegan R package. Paired Mann-Whitney U tests were applied to discordant twin pairs, with Benjamini-Hochberg correction for multiple testing. After TCRdb reprocessed the reads, each CDR3 protein sequence was kept as one row, without DNA. These V and J calls derive from TCRdb rather than the authors' analysis. The table kept for this sample lists fewer than 550,000 distinct CDR3 sequences. Around 2.4% of the sample is taken by the ten largest.

A word on this clonotype: The clone's antigen remains unknown.

The sequence derives from a human donor with ulcerative colitis or Crohn's disease, or a healthy co-twin of an affected twin (not recorded which). The specimen sequenced was blood. The chain is assembled from TRBV7-2 and TRBJ2-7. The CDR3 protein sequence reads: CASSLESSGSSYEQYF. Reference TRBV7-2 and TRBJ2-7 proteins supply the regions before and after the CDR3; the full variable domain is: GAGVSQSPSNKVTEKGKDVELRCDPISGHTALYWYRQSLGQGLEFLIYFQGNSAPDKSGLPSDRFSAERTGGSVSTLTIQRTQQEDSAVYLCASSLESSGSSYEQYFGPGTRLTVT.